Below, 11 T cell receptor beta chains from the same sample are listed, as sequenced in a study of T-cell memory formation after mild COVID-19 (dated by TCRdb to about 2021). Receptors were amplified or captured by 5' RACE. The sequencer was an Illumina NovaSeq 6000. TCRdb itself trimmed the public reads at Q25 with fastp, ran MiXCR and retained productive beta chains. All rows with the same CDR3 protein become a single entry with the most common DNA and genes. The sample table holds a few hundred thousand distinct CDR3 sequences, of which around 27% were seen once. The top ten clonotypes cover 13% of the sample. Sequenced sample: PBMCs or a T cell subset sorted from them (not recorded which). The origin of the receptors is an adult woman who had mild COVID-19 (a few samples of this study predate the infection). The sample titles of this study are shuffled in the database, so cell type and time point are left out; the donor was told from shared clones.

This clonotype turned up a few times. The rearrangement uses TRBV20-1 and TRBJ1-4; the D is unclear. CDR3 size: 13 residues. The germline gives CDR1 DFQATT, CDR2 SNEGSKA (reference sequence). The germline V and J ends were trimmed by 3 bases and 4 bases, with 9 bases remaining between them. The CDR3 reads CSASGRGNEKLFF. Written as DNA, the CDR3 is TGCAGTGCTAGTGGCCGGGGTAATGAAAAACTGTTTTTT.

CDR3 coding DNA: TGCAGTGCTAGAGGGCTGATCCAAGAGACCCAGTACTTC. It translates to CSARGLIQETQYF. V and J are TRBV20-1 and TRBJ2-5; D is unresolved. V was trimmed by 1 base and J by 1 base, leaving 7 bases between them. The CDR3 loop spans 13 amino acids. Germline assignment: CDR1 DFQATT and CDR2 SNEGSKA (reference sequence).

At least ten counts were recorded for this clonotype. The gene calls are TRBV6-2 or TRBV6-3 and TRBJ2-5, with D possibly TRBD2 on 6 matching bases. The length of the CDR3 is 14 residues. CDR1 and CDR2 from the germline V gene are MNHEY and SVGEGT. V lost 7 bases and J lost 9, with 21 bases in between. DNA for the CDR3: TGTGCCAGCACTCCGGGCCGCCCGCGGGGAGCCCAGTACTTC. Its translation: CASTPGRPRGAQYF.

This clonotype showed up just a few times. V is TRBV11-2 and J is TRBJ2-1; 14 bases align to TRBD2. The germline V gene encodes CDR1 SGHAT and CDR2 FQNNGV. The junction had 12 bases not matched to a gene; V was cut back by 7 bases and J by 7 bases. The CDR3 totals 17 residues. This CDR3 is CASTSRLAGGRVNEQFF. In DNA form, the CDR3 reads TGTGCCAGCACATCGAGACTAGCGGGGGGGAGAGTAAATGAGCAGTTCTTC. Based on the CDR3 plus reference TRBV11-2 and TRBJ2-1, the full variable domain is EAGVAQSPRYKIIEKRQSVAFWCNPISGHATLYWYQQILGQGPKLLIQFQNNGVVDDSQLPKDRFSAERLKGVDSTLKIQPAKLEDSAVYLCASTSRLAGGRVNEQFFGPGTRLTVL.

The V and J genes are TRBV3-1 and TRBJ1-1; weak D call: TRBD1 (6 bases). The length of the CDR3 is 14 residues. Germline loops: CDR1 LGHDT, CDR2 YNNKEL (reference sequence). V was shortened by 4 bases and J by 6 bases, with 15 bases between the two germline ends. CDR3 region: CASSPRGLNAEAFF. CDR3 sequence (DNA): TGTGCCAGCAGCCCCAGGGGCCTTAACGCTGAAGCTTTCTTT.

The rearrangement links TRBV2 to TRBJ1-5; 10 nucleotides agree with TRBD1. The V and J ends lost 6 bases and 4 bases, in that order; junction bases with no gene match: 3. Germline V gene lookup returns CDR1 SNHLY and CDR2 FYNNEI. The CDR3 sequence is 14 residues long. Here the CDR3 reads CASRDRGENQPQHF. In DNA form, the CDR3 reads TGTGCCAGCAGGGACAGGGGGGAAAATCAGCCCCAGCATTTT.

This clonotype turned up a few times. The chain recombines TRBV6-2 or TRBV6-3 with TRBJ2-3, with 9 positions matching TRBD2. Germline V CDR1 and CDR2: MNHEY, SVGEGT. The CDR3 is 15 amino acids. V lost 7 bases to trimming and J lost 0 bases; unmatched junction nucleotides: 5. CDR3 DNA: TGTGCCAGCAAGGGACTAGCCCCTAGCACAGATACGCAGTATTTT. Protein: CASKGLAPSTDTQYF.

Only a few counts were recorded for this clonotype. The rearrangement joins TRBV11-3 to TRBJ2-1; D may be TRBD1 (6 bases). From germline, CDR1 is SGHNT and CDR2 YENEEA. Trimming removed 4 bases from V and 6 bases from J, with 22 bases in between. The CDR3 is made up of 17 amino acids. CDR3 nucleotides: TGTGCCAGCAGCTCGCGGGCAGGGGCTTTGCCCTTCAATGAGCAGTTCTTC. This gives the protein CASSSRAGALPFNEQFF.

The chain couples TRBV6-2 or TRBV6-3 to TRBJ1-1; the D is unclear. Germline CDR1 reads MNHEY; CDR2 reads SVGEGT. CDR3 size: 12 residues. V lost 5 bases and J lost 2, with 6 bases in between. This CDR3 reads CASSTVNTEAFF. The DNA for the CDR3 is TGTGCCAGCAGTACAGTCAACACTGAAGCTTTCTTT.

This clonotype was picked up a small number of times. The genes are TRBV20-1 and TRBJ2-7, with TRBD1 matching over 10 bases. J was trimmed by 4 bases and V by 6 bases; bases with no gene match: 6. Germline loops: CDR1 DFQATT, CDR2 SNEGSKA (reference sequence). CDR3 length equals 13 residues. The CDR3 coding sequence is TGCAGTGCGGCAAGGGACAGGGGTTACGAGCAGTACTTC. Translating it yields CSAARDRGYEQYF.

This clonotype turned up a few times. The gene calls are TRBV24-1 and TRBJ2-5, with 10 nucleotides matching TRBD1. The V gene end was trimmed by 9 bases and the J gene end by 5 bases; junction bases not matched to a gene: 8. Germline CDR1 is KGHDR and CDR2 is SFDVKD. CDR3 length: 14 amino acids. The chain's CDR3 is CATRAGTGVETQYF. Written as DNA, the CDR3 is TGTGCCACCCGGGCGGGGACAGGGGTGGAGACCCAGTACTTC.